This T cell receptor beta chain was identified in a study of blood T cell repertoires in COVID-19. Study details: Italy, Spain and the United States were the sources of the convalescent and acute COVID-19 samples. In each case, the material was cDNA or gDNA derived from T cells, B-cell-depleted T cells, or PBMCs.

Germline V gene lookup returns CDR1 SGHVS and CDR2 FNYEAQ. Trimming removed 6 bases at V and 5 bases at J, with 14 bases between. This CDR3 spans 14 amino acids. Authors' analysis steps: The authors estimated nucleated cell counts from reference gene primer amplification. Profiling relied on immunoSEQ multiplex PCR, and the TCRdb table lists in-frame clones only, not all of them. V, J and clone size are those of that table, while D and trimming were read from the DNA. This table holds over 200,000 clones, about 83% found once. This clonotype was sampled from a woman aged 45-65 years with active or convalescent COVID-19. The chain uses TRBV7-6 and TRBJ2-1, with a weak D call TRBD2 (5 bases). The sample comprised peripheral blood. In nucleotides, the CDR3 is TGTGCCAGCAGAGCCGGACTCACTGACAATGAGCAGTTCTTC. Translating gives CASRAGLTDNEQFF.